Listed below are T cell receptor beta chains from one sample, sequenced in a study of PD-L1 blockade in urothelial cancer. The assay was immunoSEQ multiplex PCR, and TCRdb's table has in-frame clones only and misses some. The data show 23,000 or so clones, approximately 81% seen once. The sequences come from PBMCs, collected around atezolizumab (anti-PD-L1) treatment. These receptors all come from a man between 65 and 85 years old with urothelial cancer. CDR3s include the opening cysteine and the closing phenylalanine or tryptophan. The D gene is left open where the match is weak. Clone sizes are given selectively: once, few, many, or a class where the clone is expanded.

V: TRBV9; D: TRBD2; size: NA; J: TRBJ2-2; CDR3: CASSPLPTSGTHSGELFF; DNA: TGTGCCAGCAGCCCCCTCCCGACTAGCGGGACCCATAGCGGGGAGCTGTTTTTT
V: TRBV7-9; D: NA; size: NA; J: TRBJ1-5; CDR3: CASSLSNQPQHF; DNA: TGTGCCAGCAGCTTATCTAATCAGCCCCAGCATTTT
V: TRBV29-1; D: NA; size: NA; J: TRBJ2-2; CDR3: CSVIGQTNTGELFF; DNA: TGCAGCGTTATAGGACAGACGAACACCGGGGAGCTGTTTTTT
V: TRBV4-1; D: NA; size: NA; J: TRBJ2-3; CDR3: CASSQEWPGVLTDTQYF; DNA: TGCGCCAGCAGCCAAGAATGGCCAGGGGTTTTAACAGATACGCAGTATTTT
V: TRBV18; D: TRBD1; size: NA; J: TRBJ2-7; CDR3: CASSLGTGLGQQYF; DNA: TGTGCCAGCTCACTCGGGACAGGCCTTGGGCAGCAGTACTTC
V: TRBV19; D: NA; size: NA; J: TRBJ2-1; CDR3: CASSKWEGSEQFF; DNA: TGTGCCAGTAGTAAGTGGGAAGGGAGTGAGCAGTTCTTC
V: TRBV27; D: NA; size: NA; J: TRBJ2-5; CDR3: CASRGDGVWETQYF; DNA: TGTGCCAGCAGAGGTGACGGGGTATGGGAGACCCAGTACTTC
V: TRBV30; D: NA; size: few; J: TRBJ1-5; CDR3: CAWSQGLRNQPQHF; DNA: TGTGCCTGGAGTCAGGGACTCCGGAATCAGCCCCAGCATTTT
V: TRBV9; D: NA; size: NA; J: TRBJ1-1; CDR3: CASSADTNTEAFF; DNA: TGTGCCAGCAGCGCAGACACGAACACTGAAGCTTTCTTT
V: TRBV29-1; D: NA; size: once; J: TRBJ2-2; CDR3: CSVERRGWTGELFF; DNA: TGCAGCGTTGAAAGGAGGGGATGGACCGGGGAGCTGTTTTTT
V: TRBV14; D: TRBD1; size: NA; J: TRBJ1-1; CDR3: CASSPTTGWITEAFF; DNA: TGTGCCAGCAGCCCGACGACAGGGTGGATCACTGAAGCTTTCTTT
V: TRBV7-2; D: NA; size: NA; J: TRBJ2-7; CDR3: CASSLFGRLGEQYF; DNA: TGTGCCAGCAGCTTATTTGGCAGGTTGGGCGAGCAGTACTTC
V: TRBV6-5; D: TRBD1; size: NA; J: TRBJ1-3; CDR3: CASSFGQEGNTIYF; DNA: TGTGCCAGCAGTTTTGGACAGGAGGGAAACACCATATATTTT
V: TRBV28; D: NA; size: NA; J: TRBJ2-4; CDR3: CASRPGGAKNIQYF; DNA: TGTGCCAGCAGGCCCGGGGGAGCCAAAAACATTCAGTACTTC
V: TRBV6-1; D: NA; size: NA; J: TRBJ1-1; CDR3: CASSEISWGGEVDTEAFF; DNA: TGTGCCAGCAGTGAAATAAGCTGGGGAGGGGAGGTTGACACTGAAGCTTTCTTT
V: TRBV28; D: TRBD1; size: NA; J: TRBJ1-2; CDR3: CASRTGSGYGYTF; DNA: TGTGCCAGCAGGACAGGGTCTGGCTATGGCTACACCTTC